Given below is one T cell receptor beta chain in context. Its antigen is currently not known. One base away there is no much larger clone; base qualities are not given. Library method: the immunoSEQ multiplex PCR assay. Entries here come from immuneACCESS through TCRdb and include only in-frame sequences with V and J called. Some clones fail to appear in such tables; in the studies checked, an unresolved V gene covers under half of the shortfall, and the cause of the remainder is unknown. This sample is represented by several thousand clones; about 85% of them were singletons. The top ten clones comprise about 4% of the sample. The sample belongs to a study of tumor T cells in aggressive B-cell lymphoma (dated by TCRdb to 2015 to 2018). CDR1 is given as MNHNS and CDR2 as SASEGT, both from the germline V gene. Its CDR3 holds 14 amino acids, cysteine through phenylalanine. CDR3 DNA is the only sequence kept; it has 42 bases, read in frame from the first base. The junction carries 7 bases between V and J, which are trimmed by 5 bases and 0 bases respectively.

The receptor comes from an adult with diffuse large B cell lymphoma. The rearrangement joined TRBV6-1 to TRBJ1-4; the D gene cannot be resolved reliably. The specimen sequenced was tumor tissue. The sequenced DNA is TGTGCCAGCAGTCACACCACAACTAATGAAAAACTGTTTTTT. This is translated as CASSHTTTNEKLFF.